Sequencing of this T cell receptor (beta chain) was carried out in a study of synovial regulatory T cells in juvenile arthritis. The CDR3 spans 16 residues. No DNA sequence was recorded. Germline V gene lookup returns CDR1 SGDLS and CDR2 YYNGEE. This table comes from immunoSEQ multiplex PCR, and its TCRdb copy is limited to in-frame clones, with some not included. The sample totals approximately 10,000 clones. Input material: Treg cells from blood. Subset noted: remaining (HLA-DR-negative) circulating blood Treg cells. The chain has TRBV9 and TRBJ2-5; TCRdb picks TRBD2, but there is no DNA to check that call. This clonotype was sampled from a donor between 2 and 29 years old with juvenile idiopathic arthritis. The CDR3 loop reads CASSVVDRAGTETQYF.